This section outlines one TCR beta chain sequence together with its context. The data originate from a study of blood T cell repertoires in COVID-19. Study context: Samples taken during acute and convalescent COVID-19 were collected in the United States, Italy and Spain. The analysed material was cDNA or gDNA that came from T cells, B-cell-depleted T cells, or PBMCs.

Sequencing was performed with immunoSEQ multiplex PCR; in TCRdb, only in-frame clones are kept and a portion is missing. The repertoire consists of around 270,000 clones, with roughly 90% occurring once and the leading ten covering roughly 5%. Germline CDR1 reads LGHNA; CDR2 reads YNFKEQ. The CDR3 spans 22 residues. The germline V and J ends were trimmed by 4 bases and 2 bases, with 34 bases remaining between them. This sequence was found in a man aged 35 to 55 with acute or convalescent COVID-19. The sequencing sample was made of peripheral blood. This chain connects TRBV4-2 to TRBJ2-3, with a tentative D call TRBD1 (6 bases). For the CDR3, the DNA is TGTGCCAGCAGCCCACACCTCAAGGGGGATTCGCCGACTCCCCTCTCCACAGATACGCAGTATTTT. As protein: CASSPHLKGDSPTPLSTDTQYF.